What follows describes a single T cell receptor beta chain. What it recognizes is unknown. The sample comes from a study of Ad26.COV2.S vaccination and SARS-CoV-2 variants. Study-wide background: Ad26.COV2.S given intramuscularly, once or twice 56 days apart.

Germline CDR1 and CDR2: MNHEY and SVGAGI. Between the trimmed V and J ends, which lost 2 bases and 2 bases, there was a span of 9 bases. The CDR3 loop spans 14 amino acids. Findings and caveats of the study: While placebo recipients had lower spike-specific TCR breadth, vaccine recipients had more.

Data came from immunoSEQ multiplex PCR; TCRdb stores just in-frame clones and leaves some out. The sample carries around 380,000 clones, approximately 86% recorded once. Treatment given: over 15 received Ad26.COV2.S at low or high dose, single or two shots; roughly five received placebo; per-sample allocation not given. Material that was analyzed had been drawn on day 63 after the first vaccine or placebo injection. Aged 18-55 years, donor was enrolled in Boston in about 2020. Wuhan-strain SARS-CoV-2 spike was expressed by the Ad26 vector that made up the vaccine. The sample was peripheral blood, taken in a trial of Ad26.COV2.S vaccine versus placebo. The chain employs TRBV6-5 and TRBJ1-1; maybe TRBD1 (6 bases). This sequence was found in a person aged 18-60 years who received the Ad26.COV2.S COVID-19 vaccine or a placebo. As DNA, the CDR3 is TGTGCCAGCAGTTACGGGGGCTTCAACACTGAAGCTTTCTTT. This codes for CASSYGGFNTEAFF.